The 3 T cell receptor beta chains below were found in one sample sequenced in a study of blood T cell repertoires in COVID-19. Assay: immunoSEQ multiplex PCR; the TCRdb copy retains only in-frame clones and omits some. The data show tens of thousands of clones, approximately 88% seen once. The specimen sequenced was peripheral blood. Every receptor here comes from a man aged 55 to 70 with COVID-19, enrolled during active disease.

This clone was picked up a small number of times. The V call is TRBV5-1, the J call TRBJ2-6; D is uncertain. CDR1 and CDR2 from the germline V gene are SGHRS and YFSETQ. The CDR3 loop spans 15 amino acids. V lost 6 bases and J lost 0, with 10 bases in between. This chain's CDR3 is CASKRASSGANVLTF. The CDR3 nucleotides are TGCGCCAGCAAGAGAGCCTCCTCTGGGGCCAACGTCCTGACTTTC.

This clone occurred once. J is TRBJ2-7 and V is TRBV27; the match to TRBD2 covers 15 bases. Unmatched junction bases numbered 0, after V lost 2 bases and J lost 4 bases. CDR1 and CDR2 (germline): MNHEY, SMNVEV (reference sequence). CDR3 size: 15 residues. In DNA form, the CDR3 reads TGTGCCAGCAGTTTAGGACTAGCGGGAGGGTACGAGCAGTACTTC. Translation gives CASSLGLAGGYEQYF.

V and J are TRBV30 and TRBJ2-7; D possibly corresponds to TRBD1 (5 bases). This CDR3 spans 12 amino acids. CDR1 GTSNPN and CDR2 SVGIG come from the germline V gene (reference sequence). V was clipped by 4 bases and J by 3 bases, with 10 bases between them. Here the CDR3 reads CAWTSDSYEQYF. The CDR3 bases are TGTGCCTGGACCTCTGACAGCTACGAGCAGTACTTC.